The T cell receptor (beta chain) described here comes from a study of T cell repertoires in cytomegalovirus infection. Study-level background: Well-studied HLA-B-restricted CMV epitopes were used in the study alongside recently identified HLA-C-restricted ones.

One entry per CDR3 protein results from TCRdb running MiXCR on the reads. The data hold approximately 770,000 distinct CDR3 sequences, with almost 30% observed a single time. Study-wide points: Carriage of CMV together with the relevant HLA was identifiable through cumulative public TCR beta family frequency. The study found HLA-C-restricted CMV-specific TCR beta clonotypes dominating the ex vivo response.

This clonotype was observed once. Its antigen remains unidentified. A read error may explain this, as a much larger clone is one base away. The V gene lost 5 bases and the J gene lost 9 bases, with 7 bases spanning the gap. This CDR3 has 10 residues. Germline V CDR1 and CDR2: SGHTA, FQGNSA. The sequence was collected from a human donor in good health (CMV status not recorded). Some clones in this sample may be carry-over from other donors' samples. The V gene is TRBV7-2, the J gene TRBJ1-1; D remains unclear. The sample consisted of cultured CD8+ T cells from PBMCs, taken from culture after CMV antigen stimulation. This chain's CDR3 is CASSKGKAFF. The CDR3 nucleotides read TGTGCCAGCAGCAAGGGTAAAGCTTTCTTT.